A selection of T cell receptor beta chains follows, all from one sample in a study of beta chain features in type 1 diabetes. Method: immunoSEQ multiplex PCR; TCRdb's copy keeps in-frame clones and lacks some. The sample lists roughly 290,000 clones, approximately 15% occurring once. Sequenced material: naive CD4+ T cells from blood. The receptors come from a man in his late teens or twenties with type 1 diabetes. The CDR3 runs from the conserved cysteine through the conserved F or W. D genes are given only for firm matches. Expanded clones are given a class, and other clones once, few, many or no size at all.

clone_size: -; v_call: TRBV7-2; j_call: TRBJ2-7; d_call: TRBD2; cdr3_aa: CATGGGPFYEQYF; cdr3_nt: TGTGCCACCGGGGGGGGGCCCTTCTACGAGCAGTACTTC
clone_size: few; v_call: TRBV28; j_call: TRBJ2-7; d_call: -; cdr3_aa: CASSPSPDWSSYEQYF; cdr3_nt: TGTGCCAGCAGTCCCTCTCCGGATTGGAGCTCCTACGAGCAGTACTTC
clone_size: -; v_call: TRBV29-1; j_call: TRBJ2-7; d_call: -; cdr3_aa: CSVQTSYEQYF; cdr3_nt: TGCAGCGTTCAGACTTCCTACGAGCAGTACTTC
clone_size: -; v_call: TRBV28; j_call: TRBJ2-7; d_call: -; cdr3_aa: CASSSLQGTVEQYF; cdr3_nt: TGTGCCAGCAGTTCCCTTCAGGGTACAGTTGAGCAGTACTTC
clone_size: few; v_call: TRBV7-2; j_call: TRBJ2-1; d_call: TRBD1; cdr3_aa: CASSRQGVEQFF; cdr3_nt: TGTGCCAGCAGTCGACAGGGGGTTGAGCAGTTCTTC
clone_size: few; v_call: TRBV7-2; j_call: TRBJ1-2; d_call: TRBD1; cdr3_aa: CASSSDRVSSYGYTF; cdr3_nt: TGTGCCAGCAGCTCCGACAGGGTGTCAAGCTATGGCTACACCTTC
clone_size: few; v_call: TRBV18; j_call: TRBJ1-5; d_call: -; cdr3_aa: CASSPPTTAGGNQPQHF; cdr3_nt: TGTGCCAGCTCACCACCAACAACAGCAGGTGGCAATCAGCCCCAGCATTTT
clone_size: -; v_call: TRBV10-1; j_call: TRBJ2-7; d_call: TRBD1; cdr3_aa: CASSDTGTGTYEQYF; cdr3_nt: TGCGCCAGCAGTGATACCGGGACAGGGACCTACGAGCAGTACTTC
clone_size: few; v_call: TRBV27; j_call: TRBJ2-7; d_call: TRBD1; cdr3_aa: CASSLSGTGRQYF; cdr3_nt: TGTGCCAGCAGTTTGTCCGGGACAGGGAGGCAGTACTTC
clone_size: few; v_call: TRBV18; j_call: TRBJ2-5; d_call: -; cdr3_aa: CASSPQSTAQETQYF; cdr3_nt: TGTGCCAGCTCACCACAGTCTACAGCCCAAGAGACCCAGTACTTC
clone_size: -; v_call: TRBV5-1; j_call: TRBJ2-1; d_call: TRBD2; cdr3_aa: CASSLGGSGAEYEQFF; cdr3_nt: TGCGCCAGCAGCTTGGGAGGTAGCGGGGCTGAGTATGAGCAGTTCTTC
clone_size: -; v_call: TRBV10-3; j_call: TRBJ2-2; d_call: TRBD1; cdr3_aa: CAISPTGGGGELFF; cdr3_nt: TGTGCCATCAGTCCAACAGGGGGAGGCGGGGAGCTGTTTTTT
clone_size: -; v_call: TRBV18; j_call: TRBJ2-1; d_call: TRBD1; cdr3_aa: CASSPSGTADNEQFF; cdr3_nt: TGTGCCAGCTCACCGTCCGGGACAGCCGACAATGAGCAGTTCTTC
clone_size: few; v_call: TRBV5-1; j_call: TRBJ2-5; d_call: TRBD2; cdr3_aa: CASSLMGLAGLQETQYF; cdr3_nt: TGCGCCAGCAGCCTCATGGGACTAGCGGGCCTACAAGAGACCCAGTACTTC
clone_size: -; v_call: TRBV27; j_call: TRBJ2-5; d_call: TRBD2; cdr3_aa: CASSSGAYQETQYF; cdr3_nt: TGTGCCAGCAGTAGCGGGGCGTACCAAGAGACCCAGTACTTC
clone_size: -; v_call: TRBV5-1; j_call: TRBJ1-1; d_call: -; cdr3_aa: CASSLQGVGGDPEAFF; cdr3_nt: TGCGCCAGCAGCTTGCAGGGCGTGGGGGGTGACCCTGAAGCTTTCTTT
clone_size: few; v_call: TRBV21-1; j_call: TRBJ2-7; d_call: -; cdr3_aa: CASSKGTSYEQYF; cdr3_nt: TGTGCCAGCAGCAAAGGGACTAGCTACGAGCAGTACTTC
clone_size: few; v_call: TRBV4-1; j_call: TRBJ2-7; d_call: TRBD1; cdr3_aa: CASSQGLYNGQGNF; cdr3_nt: TGCGCCAGCAGCCAAGGACTATATAACGGACAGGGGAACTTC
clone_size: few; v_call: TRBV7-9; j_call: TRBJ2-5; d_call: -; cdr3_aa: CASSPRGGTQYF; cdr3_nt: TGTGCCAGCAGCCCCAGGGGTGGGACCCAGTACTTC
clone_size: -; v_call: TRBV14; j_call: TRBJ2-5; d_call: TRBD1; cdr3_aa: CASSQKEGGPKTQYF; cdr3_nt: TGTGCCAGCAGCCAGAAGGAAGGGGGCCCGAAGACCCAGTACTTC